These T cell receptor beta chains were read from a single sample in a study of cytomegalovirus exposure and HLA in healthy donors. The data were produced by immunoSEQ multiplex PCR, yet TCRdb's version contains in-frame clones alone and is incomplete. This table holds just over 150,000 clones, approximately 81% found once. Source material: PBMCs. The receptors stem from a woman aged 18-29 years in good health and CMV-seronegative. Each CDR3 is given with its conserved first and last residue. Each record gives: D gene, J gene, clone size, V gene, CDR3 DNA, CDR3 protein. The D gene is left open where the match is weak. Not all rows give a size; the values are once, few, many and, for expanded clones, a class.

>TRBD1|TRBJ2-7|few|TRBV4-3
TGCGCCAGCAGCCCCCGGGACAGGGCCACCTACGAGCAGTACTTC
CASSPRDRATYEQYF
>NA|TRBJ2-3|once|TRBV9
TGTGCCAGCAGCGTAGAGGACAGCCCCACAGATACGCAGTATTTT
CASSVEDSPTDTQYF
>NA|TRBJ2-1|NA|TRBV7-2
TGTGCCAGCAGCTTAGCGTCCCAGGGCAATGAGCAGTTCTTC
CASSLASQGNEQFF
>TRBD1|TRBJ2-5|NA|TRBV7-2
TGTGCCAGCAGCACGCAGACAGGGGAACAAGAGACCCAGTACTTC
CASSTQTGEQETQYF
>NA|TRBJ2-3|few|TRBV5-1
TGCGCCAGCAGCTTCGGGGGTAGAACAGATACGCAGTATTTT
CASSFGGRTDTQYF
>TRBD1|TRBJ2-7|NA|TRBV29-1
TGCAGCGCGAGGACAGGGAAGGGCTACGAGCAGTACTTC
CSARTGKGYEQYF
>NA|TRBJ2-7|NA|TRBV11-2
TGTGCCAGCAGCTTAGAATCCTCCAGACTAAGTTACGAGCAGTACTTC
CASSLESSRLSYEQYF
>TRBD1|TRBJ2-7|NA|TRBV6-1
TGTGCCAGCAGCCGGGACAGGGGTTCCTACGAGCAGTACTTC
CASSRDRGSYEQYF
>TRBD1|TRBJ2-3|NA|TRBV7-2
TGTGCCAGCAGCCCGGGACAGGGGAGAGATACGCAGTATTTT
CASSPGQGRDTQYF
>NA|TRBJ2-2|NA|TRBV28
TGTGCCAGCAGAGAGGGGAACACCGGGGAGCTGTTTTTT
CASREGNTGELFF
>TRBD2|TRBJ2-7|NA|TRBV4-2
TGTGCCAGCAGCCCTACGACTAGCGTAGAATACGAGCAGTACTTC
CASSPTTSVEYEQYF
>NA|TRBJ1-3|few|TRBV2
TGTGCCAGCAGTGAAGCGCTTCCGGGAAAGGCTGGAAACACCATATATTTT
CASSEALPGKAGNTIYF